One and the same sample provided the 18 T cell receptor beta chains below, sequenced in a study of identical twins. TCRdb re-called the 5' RACE reads with MiXCR, one entry per CDR3 protein. The table records more than 200,000 distinct CDR3 sequences, 9.4% of them present only once. The sequenced sample was memory (CD45RO+) T cells sorted from blood. The origin of the receptors is a woman younger than 35 in good health.

Regarding this clonotype: One end of the junction is discordant with germline, which a read error may explain. The V gene is TRBV30, the J gene TRBJ1-1, with D unresolved. In germline, CDR1 is GTSNPN, CDR2 SVGIG (reference sequence). The CDR3 has 11 amino acids. The CDR3 DNA reads as TGTGCCTGGAGTGTAAATGGGCCAGAACGTTTT. Translation: CAWSVNGPERF.

This chain links TRBV5-1 with TRBJ1-1; 9 bases are a match to TRBD1. J gave up 8 bases and V 0 bases, and 8 bases lay outside the gene matches. Germline V gives CDR1 SGHRS, CDR2 YFSETQ. This CDR3 is 15 amino acids long. The CDR3 coding sequence is TGCGCCAGCAGCTTGGCAGGCGACAGGGGGGGGGAAGCTTTCTTT. Protein sequence: CASSLAGDRGGEAFF.

This clonotype has a handful of counts. This chain joins TRBV3-1 and TRBJ2-2; TRBD1 matches 9 bases. V gave up 2 bases and J gave up 3 bases; unmatched junction bases: 4. The germline gives CDR1 LGHDT, CDR2 YNNKEL (reference sequence). CDR3 length: 16 residues. Here the CDR3 reads CASSQWTGVDTGELFF. The CDR3 DNA reads as TGTGCCAGCAGCCAATGGACAGGGGTCGACACCGGGGAGCTGTTTTTT.

This clonotype appeared many times. The chain carries TRBV7-9 and TRBJ2-5; either TRBD1 or TRBD2 may supply D (6 bases each). Germline loops: CDR1 SEHNR, CDR2 FQNEAQ (reference sequence). The CDR3 totals 14 residues. Trimming cost V 5 bases and J 2 bases, with 12 bases left between them. The CDR3 DNA follows: TGTGCCAGCAGCAAGGGGGGCTTTCAAGAGACCCAGTACTTC. This translates into CASSKGGFQETQYF.

This clonotype was seen only a few times. This CDR3 reads CASSKRLAGSTDTQYF. The CDR3 bases are TGTGCCAGCAGTAAGCGACTAGCGGGGAGTACAGATACGCAGTATTTT. The genes are TRBV6-1 and TRBJ2-3, with 11 bases matching TRBD2. This CDR3 comprises 16 residues. From germline, CDR1 is MNHNS and CDR2 SASEGT. Trimming took 5 bases from V and 3 from J; bases not matched to a gene: 7.

This clonotype was seen only a few times. V is TRBV7-3 and J is TRBJ2-1; no definite D call. The CDR3 spans 14 residues. Per germline, CDR1 SGHTA and CDR2 FQGTGA. Trimming shortened V by 1 base and J by 5 bases, and 9 bases separated the two germline ends. The CDR3, as DNA: TGTGCCAGCAGCTTAAACTCTGGGGACAATGAGCAGTTCTTC. It yields the protein CASSLNSGDNEQFF.

This clonotype was seen ten or more times. This rearrangement joins TRBV10-2 to TRBJ2-2; D gene uncertain. CDR3 length equals 13 residues. V shed 6 bases and J shed 5 bases, with 10 bases lying between them. CDR1 is WSHSY, CDR2 SAAADI, per germline. CDR3 region: CASRTPWTGELFF. CDR3 nucleotide sequence: TGCGCCAGCAGGACCCCCTGGACCGGGGAGCTGTTTTTT.

This clonotype came up many times. This chain joins TRBV12-3 or TRBV12-4 and TRBJ2-7; 9 positions match TRBD1. The ends lost 3 bases at V and 5 bases at J; junction bases unmatched: 5. The CDR3 covers 14 residues. CDR3 amino acids: CASSFGTGYHEQYF. CDR3 nucleotides: TGTGCCAGCAGTTTCGGGACAGGGTACCACGAGCAGTACTTC.

The gene calls are TRBV7-6 and TRBJ2-7; possible D gene TRBD1, 6 bases. The germline CDR1 and CDR2 sequences are SGHVS and FNYEAQ. This CDR3 contains 18 residues. V lost 2 bases and J 0 bases, leaving 20 bases between the germline ends. CDR3 DNA: TGTGCCAGCAGCTTAAACCCCGACCAACAGGGAGACTCCTACGAGCAGTACTTC. Its translation: CASSLNPDQQGDSYEQYF. The full variable domain, in which reference TRBV7-6 and TRBJ2-7 provide the parts outside the CDR3, is GAGVSQSPRYKVTKRGQDVALRCDPISGHVSLYWYRQALGQGPEFLTYFNYEAQQDKSGLPNDRFSAERPEGSISTLTIQRTEQRDSAMYRCASSLNPDQQGDSYEQYFGPGTRLTVT.

Here the CDR3 DNA reads TGTGCCAGCAGCTTAGGGGACAGGAGCGAGCAGTACTTC. This encodes CASSLGDRSEQYF. The chain combines TRBV7-9 with TRBJ2-7, with 8 nucleotides matching TRBD1. Germline values: CDR1 SEHNR, CDR2 FQNEAQ (reference sequence). The CDR3 totals 13 residues. J gave up 6 bases and V 1 base, and 2 bases lay outside the gene matches.

This clonotype was counted many times. J is TRBJ2-5 and V is TRBV5-1; D gene unclear. Germline V gene lookup returns CDR1 SGHRS and CDR2 YFSETQ. Trimming cost V 4 bases and J 0 bases, with 16 bases left between them. There are 16 residues in the CDR3. The CDR3 bases are TGCGCCAGCAGCCGCACCCCCGATCTTTACCAAGAGACCCAGTACTTC. It encodes CASSRTPDLYQETQYF.

The chain combines TRBV20-1 with TRBJ2-3, with no clear D. Germline V CDR1 and CDR2: DFQATT, SNEGSKA (reference sequence). This CDR3 has 12 amino acids. Trimming removed 6 bases at V and 2 bases at J, with 9 bases between. The CDR3 loop is CSAGQPTDTQYF. The CDR3, as DNA: TGCAGTGCAGGTCAACCCACAGATACGCAGTATTTT.

V and J are TRBV20-1 and TRBJ2-1; the D gene is possibly TRBD2 (6 bases). With 6 bases removed from V and 11 bases from J, the gap between germline ends came to 20 bases. This CDR3 has 13 amino acids. From germline, CDR1 is DFQATT and CDR2 SNEGSKA (reference sequence). The CDR3 DNA reads as TGCAGTGCCGCGAGTCGGGACTTCACAAAGCAGTTCTTC. It yields the protein CSAASRDFTKQFF.

This clonotype was counted only a few times. The DNA of the CDR3 is TGTGCCAGCAGTTTACGGGAAGGTCAGCCCCAGCATTTT. This codes for CASSLREGQPQHF. The V call is TRBV12-3 or TRBV12-4, the J call TRBJ1-5, with unresolved D. V lost 2 bases to trimming and J lost 6 bases, with 8 bases between them. The CDR3 extends over 13 amino acids.

The rearrangement uses TRBV9 and TRBJ2-2; 7 nucleotides align to TRBD2. This CDR3 is 16 amino acids long. Looked up from germline, CDR1 is SGDLS and CDR2 is YYNGEE. The trim removed 3 bases at V and 4 bases at J, leaving 9 bases unmatched. In nucleotides, the CDR3 is TGTGCCAGCAGCGCGGGCCTAGCGGTGAGCACCGGGGAGCTGTTTTTT. Translating it yields CASSAGLAVSTGELFF.

The chain recombines TRBV7-9 with TRBJ1-1, with a tentative D call TRBD1 (5 bases). Germline V lookup: CDR1 SEHNR, CDR2 FQNEAQ (reference sequence). This CDR3 has 13 residues. The V and J ends lost 2 bases and 5 bases respectively, with 9 bases between them. The CDR3 reads CASSLYQGTEAFF. As DNA, the CDR3 is TGTGCCAGCAGCTTATATCAGGGAACTGAAGCTTTCTTT.

This clonotype was counted only a few times. The chain combines TRBV2 with TRBJ2-2; D unresolved. The CDR3 consists of 13 residues. V lost 8 bases and J lost 5, with 12 bases in between. The germline CDR1 and CDR2 sequences are SNHLY and FYNNEI. The CDR3 is CASGRPYTGELFF. In nucleotides, the CDR3 is TGTGCCAGCGGTCGGCCTTATACCGGGGAGCTGTTTTTT.

The table lists this clonotype with many counts. The chain carries TRBV5-1 and TRBJ2-1; D not certain. CDR1 is SGHRS, CDR2 YFSETQ, per germline. The CDR3 spans 14 residues. V was pared by 0 bases and J by 8 bases, with 12 bases between. This chain's CDR3 is CASSLEVGRYEQFF. CDR3 sequence (DNA): TGCGCCAGCAGCTTGGAAGTTGGCCGGTATGAGCAGTTCTTC. The variable domain in full, with the rest retrieved from reference TRBV5-1 and TRBJ2-1, is KAGVTQTPRYLIKTRGQQVTLSCSPISGHRSVSWYQQTPGQGLQFLFEYFSETQRNKGNFPGRFSGRQFSNSRSEMNVSTLELGDSALYLCASSLEVGRYEQFFGPGTRLTVL.